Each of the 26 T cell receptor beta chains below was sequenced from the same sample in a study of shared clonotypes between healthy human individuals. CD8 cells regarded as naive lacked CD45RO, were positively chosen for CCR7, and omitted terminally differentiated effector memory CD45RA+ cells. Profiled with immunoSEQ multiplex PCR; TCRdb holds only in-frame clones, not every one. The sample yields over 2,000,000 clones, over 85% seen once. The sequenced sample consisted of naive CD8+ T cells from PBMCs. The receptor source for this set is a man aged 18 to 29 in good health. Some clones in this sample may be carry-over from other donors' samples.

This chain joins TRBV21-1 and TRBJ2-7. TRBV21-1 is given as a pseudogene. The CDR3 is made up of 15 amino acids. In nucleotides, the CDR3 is TGTGCCAGCAGCAAAGGCGCGGGACATTCCCACGAGCAGTACTTC. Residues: CASSKGAGHSHEQYF.

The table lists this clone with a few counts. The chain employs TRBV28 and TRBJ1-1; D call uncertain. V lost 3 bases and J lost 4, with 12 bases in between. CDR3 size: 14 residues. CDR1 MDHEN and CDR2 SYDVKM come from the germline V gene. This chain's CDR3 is CASSFRGVITEAFF. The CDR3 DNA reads TGTGCCAGCAGTTTCCGAGGTGTGATCACTGAAGCTTTCTTT. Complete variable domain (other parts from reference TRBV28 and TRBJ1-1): DVKVTQSSRYLVKRTGEKVFLECVQDMDHENMFWYRQDPGLGLRLIYFSYDVKMKEKGDIPEGYSVSREKKERFSLILESASTNQTSMYLCASSFRGVITEAFFGQGTRLTVV.

The CDR3 here is CASTTKGGEAFF. The DNA of the CDR3 is TGTGCCAGCACCACCAAGGGCGGTGAAGCTTTCTTT. The rearrangement uses TRBV14 and TRBJ1-1; the D is unclear. Germline CDR1 is SGHDN and CDR2 is FVKESK. The CDR3 sequence is 12 residues long. Trimming removed 7 bases from V and 7 bases from J, with 13 bases in between.

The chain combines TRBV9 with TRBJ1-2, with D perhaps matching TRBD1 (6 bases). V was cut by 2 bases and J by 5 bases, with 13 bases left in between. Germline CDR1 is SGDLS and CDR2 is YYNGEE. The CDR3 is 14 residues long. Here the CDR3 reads CASSVNTGLYGYTF. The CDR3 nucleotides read TGTGCCAGCAGCGTTAATACAGGGCTATATGGCTACACCTTC. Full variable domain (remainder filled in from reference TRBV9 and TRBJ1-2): DSGVTQTPKHLITATGQRVTLRCSPRSGDLSVYWYQQSLDQGLQFLIQYYNGEERAKGNILERFSAQQFPDLHSELNLSSLELGDSALYFCASSVNTGLYGYTFGSGTRLTVV.

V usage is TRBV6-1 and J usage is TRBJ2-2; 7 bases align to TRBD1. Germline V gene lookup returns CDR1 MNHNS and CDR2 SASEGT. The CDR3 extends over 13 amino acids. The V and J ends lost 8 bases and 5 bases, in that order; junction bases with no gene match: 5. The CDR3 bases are TGTGCCAGCGGAAACAGGGGAACCGGGGAGCTGTTTTTT. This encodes CASGNRGTGELFF.

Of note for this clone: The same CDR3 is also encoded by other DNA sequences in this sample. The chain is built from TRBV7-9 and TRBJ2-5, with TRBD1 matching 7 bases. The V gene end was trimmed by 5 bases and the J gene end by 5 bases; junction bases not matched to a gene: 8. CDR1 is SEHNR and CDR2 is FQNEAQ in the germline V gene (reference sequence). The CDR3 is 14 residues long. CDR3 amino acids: CASSPRQGRETQYF. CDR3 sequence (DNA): TGTGCCAGCAGCCCCCGACAGGGCCGGGAGACCCAGTACTTC.

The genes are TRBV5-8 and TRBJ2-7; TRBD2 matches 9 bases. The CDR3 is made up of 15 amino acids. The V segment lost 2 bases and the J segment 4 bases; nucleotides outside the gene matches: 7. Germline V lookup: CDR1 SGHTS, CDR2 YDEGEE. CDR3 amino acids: CASSFLLAGTYEQYF. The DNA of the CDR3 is TGTGCCAGCAGCTTCCTCCTAGCGGGAACTTACGAGCAGTACTTC.

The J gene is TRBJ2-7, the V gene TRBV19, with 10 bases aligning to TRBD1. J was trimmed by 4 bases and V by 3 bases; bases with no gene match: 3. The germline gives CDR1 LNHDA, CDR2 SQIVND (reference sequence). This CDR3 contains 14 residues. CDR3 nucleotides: TGTGCCAGTAGTATTTGGGGACAGGGGTACGAGCAGTACTTC. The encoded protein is CASSIWGQGYEQYF.

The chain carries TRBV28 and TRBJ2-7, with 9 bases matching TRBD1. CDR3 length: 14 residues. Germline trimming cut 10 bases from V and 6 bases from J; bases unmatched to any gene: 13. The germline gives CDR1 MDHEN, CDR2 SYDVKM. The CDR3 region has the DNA TGTGCCACCGACGAACAGGGGGCCAGTGGCGAGCAGTACTTC. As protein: CATDEQGASGEQYF.

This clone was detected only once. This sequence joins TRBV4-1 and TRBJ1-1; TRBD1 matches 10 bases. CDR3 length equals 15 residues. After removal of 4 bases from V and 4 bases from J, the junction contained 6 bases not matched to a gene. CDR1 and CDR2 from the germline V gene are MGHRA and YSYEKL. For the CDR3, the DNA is TGCGCCAGCAGCCCCCTGGGACAGGGGAGCACTGAAGCTTTCTTT. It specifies CASSPLGQGSTEAFF.

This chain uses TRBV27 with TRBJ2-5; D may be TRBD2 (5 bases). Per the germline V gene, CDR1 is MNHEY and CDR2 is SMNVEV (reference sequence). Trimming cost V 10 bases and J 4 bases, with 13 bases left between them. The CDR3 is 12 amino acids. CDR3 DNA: TGTGCCACCAAAGCTGCGGGAGAGACCCAGTACTTC. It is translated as CATKAAGETQYF.

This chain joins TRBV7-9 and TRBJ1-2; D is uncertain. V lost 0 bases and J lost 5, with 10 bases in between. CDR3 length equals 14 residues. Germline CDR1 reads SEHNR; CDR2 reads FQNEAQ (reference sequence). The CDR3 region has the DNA TGTGCCAGCAGCTTAGCGGGTAGCGCTTATGGCTACACCTTC. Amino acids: CASSLAGSAYGYTF.

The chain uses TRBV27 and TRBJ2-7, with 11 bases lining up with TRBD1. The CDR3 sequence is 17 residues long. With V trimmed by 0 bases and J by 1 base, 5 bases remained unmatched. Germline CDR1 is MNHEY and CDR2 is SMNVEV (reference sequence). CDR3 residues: CASSLSWGDRGSYEQYF. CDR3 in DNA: TGTGCCAGCAGTTTATCTTGGGGGGACAGGGGGTCCTACGAGCAGTACTTC.

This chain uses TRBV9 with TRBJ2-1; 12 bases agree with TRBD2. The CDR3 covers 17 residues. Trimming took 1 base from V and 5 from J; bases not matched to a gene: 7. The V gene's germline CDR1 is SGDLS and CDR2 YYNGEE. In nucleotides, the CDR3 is TGTGCCAGCAGCGTAAAAGGAGGACTAGCGGGGAACAATGAGCAGTTCTTC. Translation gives CASSVKGGLAGNNEQFF.

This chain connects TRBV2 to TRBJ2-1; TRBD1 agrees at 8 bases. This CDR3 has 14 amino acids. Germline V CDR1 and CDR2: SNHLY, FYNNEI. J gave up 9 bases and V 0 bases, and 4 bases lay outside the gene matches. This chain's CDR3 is CASSEAPGGSEQFF. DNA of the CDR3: TGTGCCAGCAGTGAAGCCCCAGGGGGCAGTGAGCAGTTCTTC.

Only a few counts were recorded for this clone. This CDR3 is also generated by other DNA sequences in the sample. Written as DNA, the CDR3 is TGTGCCAGTAGTACAGGCACTGAAGCTTTCTTT. Residues: CASSTGTEAFF. The rearrangement links TRBV19 to TRBJ1-1, with unresolved D. This CDR3 has 11 amino acids. Trimming pared 4 bases from V and 4 bases from J, leaving 4 bases between. Germline loops: CDR1 LNHDA, CDR2 SQIVND (reference sequence).

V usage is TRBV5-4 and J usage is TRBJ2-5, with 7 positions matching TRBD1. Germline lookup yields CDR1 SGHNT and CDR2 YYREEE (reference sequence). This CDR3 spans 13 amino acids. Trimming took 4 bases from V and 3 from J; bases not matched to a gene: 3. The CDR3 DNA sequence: TGTGCCAGCAGCGCCGACAGGGAAGAGACCCAGTACTTC. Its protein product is CASSADREETQYF.

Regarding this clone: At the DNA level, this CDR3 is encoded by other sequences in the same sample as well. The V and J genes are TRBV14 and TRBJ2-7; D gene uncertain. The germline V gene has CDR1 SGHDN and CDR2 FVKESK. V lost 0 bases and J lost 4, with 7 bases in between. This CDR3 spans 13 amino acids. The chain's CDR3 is CASSQDVSYEQYF. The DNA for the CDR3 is TGTGCCAGCAGCCAAGACGTCTCATACGAGCAGTACTTC.

CDR3 in amino acids: CASSFFFGGSYEQYF. In nucleotides, the CDR3 is TGTGCCAGCAGTTTTTTTTTCGGCGGCTCCTACGAGCAGTACTTC. The V call is TRBV27, the J call TRBJ2-7, with unresolved D. The V end was cut by 3 bases, the J end by 0 bases, with 12 bases between. CDR3 length: 15 residues. Germline V gene sequence: CDR1 MNHEY, CDR2 SMNVEV (reference sequence).

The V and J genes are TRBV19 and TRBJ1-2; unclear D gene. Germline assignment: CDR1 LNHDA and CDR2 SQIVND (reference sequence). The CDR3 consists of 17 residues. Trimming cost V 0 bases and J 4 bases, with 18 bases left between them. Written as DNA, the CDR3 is TGTGCCAGTAGTATAGATCTCGTCGTTGTGGGAGCCTATGGCTACACCTTC. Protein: CASSIDLVVVGAYGYTF.

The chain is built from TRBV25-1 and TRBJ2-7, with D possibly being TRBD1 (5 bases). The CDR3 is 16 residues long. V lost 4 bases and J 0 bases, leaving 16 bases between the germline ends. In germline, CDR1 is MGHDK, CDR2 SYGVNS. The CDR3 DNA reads TGTGCCAGCAGTGGTTTTAGACAGACGAACTCCTACGAGCAGTACTTC. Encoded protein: CASSGFRQTNSYEQYF.

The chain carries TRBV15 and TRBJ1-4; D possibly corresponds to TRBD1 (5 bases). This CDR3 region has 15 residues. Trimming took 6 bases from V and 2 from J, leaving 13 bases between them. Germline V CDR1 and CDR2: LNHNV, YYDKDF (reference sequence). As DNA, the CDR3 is TGTGCCACCAGTGGGGGGTTGGGGACTAATGAAAAACTGTTTTTT. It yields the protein CATSGGLGTNEKLFF. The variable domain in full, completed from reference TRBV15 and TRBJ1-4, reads DAMVIQNPRYQVTQFGKPVTLSCSQTLNHNVMYWYQQKSSQAPKLLFHYYDKDFNNEADTPDNFQSRRPNTSFCFLDIRSPGLGDTAMYLCATSGGLGTNEKLFFGSGTQLSVL.

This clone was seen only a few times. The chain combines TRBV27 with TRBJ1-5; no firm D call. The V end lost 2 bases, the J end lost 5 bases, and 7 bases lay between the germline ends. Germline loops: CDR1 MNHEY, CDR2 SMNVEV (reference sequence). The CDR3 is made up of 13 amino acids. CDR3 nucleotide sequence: TGTGCCAGCAGTTTAGAGGGTGATCAGCCCCAGCATTTT. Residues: CASSLEGDQPQHF.

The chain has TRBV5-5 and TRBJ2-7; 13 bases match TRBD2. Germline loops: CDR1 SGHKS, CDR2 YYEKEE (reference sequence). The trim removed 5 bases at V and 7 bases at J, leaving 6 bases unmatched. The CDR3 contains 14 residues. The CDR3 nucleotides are TGTGCCAGCAGTTGGACTAGCGGGAGTGGGGAGCAGTACTTC. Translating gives CASSWTSGSGEQYF.

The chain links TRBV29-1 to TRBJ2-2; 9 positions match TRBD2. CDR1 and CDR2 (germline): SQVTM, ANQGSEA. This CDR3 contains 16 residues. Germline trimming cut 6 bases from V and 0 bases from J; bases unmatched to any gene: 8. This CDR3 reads CSVRRLAGANTGELFF. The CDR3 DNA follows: TGCAGCGTCCGAAGATTAGCGGGGGCGAACACCGGGGAGCTGTTTTTT.

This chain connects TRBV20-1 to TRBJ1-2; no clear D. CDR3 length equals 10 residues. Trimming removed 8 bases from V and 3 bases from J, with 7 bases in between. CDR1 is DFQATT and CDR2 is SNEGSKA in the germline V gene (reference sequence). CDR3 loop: CSCIHYGYTF. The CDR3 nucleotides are TGCAGTTGTATCCACTATGGCTACACCTTC.